The 25 T cell receptor beta chains in this list originate from one sample, sequenced in a study of blood T cell repertoires in COVID-19. Data came from immunoSEQ multiplex PCR; TCRdb stores just in-frame clones and leaves some out. The table records around 320,000 clones, more than 70% of them present only once. Material for sequencing was peripheral blood. These receptors came from a woman in her twenties or thirties who had recovered from COVID-19.

The chain has TRBV4-1 and TRBJ2-3; D gene uncertain. This CDR3 is built from 14 residues. From germline, CDR1 is MGHRA and CDR2 YSYEKL. V lost 4 bases and J lost 1, with 9 bases in between. CDR3 DNA sequence: TGCGCCAGCAGCCCCCGGTCGGGCACAGATACGCAGTATTTT. It specifies CASSPRSGTDTQYF.

The chain links TRBV7-2 to TRBJ2-3; D is unresolved. V gave up 2 bases and J gave up 5 bases, with 11 bases separating them. The CDR3 spans 14 residues. Germline CDR1 SGHTA, CDR2 FQGNSA. The CDR3 loop is CASSLQTTGDTQYF. As DNA, the CDR3 is TGTGCCAGCAGCTTACAAACGACGGGAGATACGCAGTATTTT. Complete variable domain (other parts from reference TRBV7-2 and TRBJ2-3): GAGVSQSPSNKVTEKGKDVELRCDPISGHTALYWYRQSLGQGLEFLIYFQGNSAPDKSGLPSDRFSAERTGGSVSTLTIQRTQQEDSAVYLCASSLQTTGDTQYFGPGTRLTVL.

The V gene is TRBV7-3, the J gene TRBJ2-3, with D unclear. The CDR3 extends over 14 amino acids. V dropped 5 bases and J dropped 0 bases, with 9 bases sitting between them. Per germline, CDR1 SGHTA and CDR2 FQGTGA. The CDR3 nucleotides are TGTGCCAGCAGCCCTACGACTAGCACAGATACGCAGTATTTT. Translating gives CASSPTTSTDTQYF.

The V and J genes are TRBV11-2 and TRBJ2-1; 9 bases map to TRBD2. The V and J ends lost 5 bases and 9 bases, in that order; junction bases with no gene match: 11. The CDR3 sequence is 15 residues long. Germline CDR1 and CDR2: SGHAT and FQNNGV. CDR3 amino acids: CASSHPSGAAVEQFF. CDR3 nucleotides: TGTGCCAGCAGCCACCCTAGCGGGGCGGCGGTTGAGCAGTTCTTC.

The chain is built from TRBV6-5 and TRBJ1-2; a possible D gene is TRBD1 (6 bases). This CDR3 region has 15 residues. Germline V CDR1 and CDR2: MNHEY, SVGAGI. The V gene lost 6 bases and the J gene lost 4 bases, with 18 bases spanning the gap. The CDR3 sequence: CASSVGGLRGYGYTF. The CDR3 DNA sequence: TGTGCCAGCAGCGTTGGGGGCCTGAGAGGCTATGGCTACACCTTC.

The CDR3 loop reads CASSLRGVGYNEQFF. Written as DNA, the CDR3 is TGTGCCAGCAGCTTACGCGGGGTAGGCTACAATGAGCAGTTCTTC. The J gene is TRBJ2-1, the V gene TRBV7-6; D may be TRBD2 (6 bases). V dropped 2 bases and J dropped 3 bases, with 11 bases sitting between them. This CDR3 comprises 15 residues. Germline lookup yields CDR1 SGHVS and CDR2 FNYEAQ.

The rearrangement links TRBV7-2 to TRBJ2-3; D perhaps matches TRBD2 (6 bases). V dropped 5 bases and J dropped 1 base, with 16 bases sitting between them. There are 16 residues in the CDR3. The germline gives CDR1 SGHTA, CDR2 FQGNSA. CDR3 residues: CASSVRSGSGTDTQYF. In DNA, the CDR3 is TGTGCCAGCAGCGTGCGGTCCGGGAGCGGCACAGATACGCAGTATTTT. Together with reference TRBV7-2 and TRBJ2-3, the CDR3 gives the full variable domain: GAGVSQSPSNKVTEKGKDVELRCDPISGHTALYWYRQSLGQGLEFLIYFQGNSAPDKSGLPSDRFSAERTGGSVSTLTIQRTQQEDSAVYLCASSVRSGSGTDTQYFGPGTRLTVL.

This chain uses TRBV2 with TRBJ1-2; a weak D match, TRBD1 (5 bases). The V end lost 1 base, the J end lost 8 bases, and 14 bases lay between the germline ends. The CDR3 is 14 amino acids. The germline gives CDR1 SNHLY, CDR2 FYNNEI. The chain's CDR3 is CASSEEGRGRGYTF. The CDR3 DNA reads TGTGCCAGCAGTGAAGAGGGGAGGGGACGAGGCTACACCTTC.

This sequence joins TRBV30 and TRBJ1-1; 12 positions agree with TRBD1. The J segment lost 5 bases and the V segment lost 3 bases, leaving 13 bases of the junction unmatched. The CDR3 consists of 17 residues. Germline lookup yields CDR1 GTSNPN and CDR2 SVGIG (reference sequence). The CDR3 region has the DNA TGTGCCTGGAGCCCGATGGGGGACAGGGGGCATTGGACTGAAGCTTTCTTT. Translating gives CAWSPMGDRGHWTEAFF.

V gene TRBV28 combines with J gene TRBJ1-5; 7 nucleotides match TRBD1. Germline V CDR1 and CDR2: MDHEN, SYDVKM. The junction had 7 bases not matched to a gene; V was cut back by 5 bases and J by 6 bases. CDR3 size: 14 residues. The CDR3 protein is CASSPTGLGQPQHF. CDR3 nucleotides: TGTGCCAGCAGTCCGACAGGGTTGGGTCAGCCCCAGCATTTT. The full variable domain, in which reference TRBV28 and TRBJ1-5 provide the parts outside the CDR3, is DVKVTQSSRYLVKRTGEKVFLECVQDMDHENMFWYRQDPGLGLRLIYFSYDVKMKEKGDIPEGYSVSREKKERFSLILESASTNQTSMYLCASSPTGLGQPQHFGDGTRLSIL.

V usage is TRBV6-5 and J usage is TRBJ1-5, with unresolved D. This CDR3 comprises 15 residues. The V gene lost 10 bases and the J gene lost 1 base, with 17 bases spanning the gap. Germline-derived CDR1 and CDR2 are MNHEY and SVGAGI. DNA of the CDR3: TGTGCCACCCGACCAGGCGGGGAGAGCAATCAGCCCCAGCATTTT. It encodes CATRPGGESNQPQHF.

The chain joins TRBV18 to TRBJ2-3; 10 bases match TRBD2. This CDR3 is 16 amino acids long. CDR1 and CDR2 from the germline V gene are KGHSH and LQKENI. J was trimmed by 4 bases and V by 1 base; bases with no gene match: 5. CDR3 coding DNA: TGTGCCAGCTCACCACTTTCAGCGGGGGGGTCAGATACGCAGTATTTT. Translating gives CASSPLSAGGSDTQYF.

The chain is built from TRBV21-1 and TRBJ1-5; TRBD1 reflects the table's D call only, with no check against the DNA. TRBV21-1 has pseudogene status. There are 16 residues in the CDR3. The chain's CDR3 is CASRDRDGNGNQPQHF. The CDR3 nucleotides read TGTGCCAGCAGAGACAGGGACGGCAATGGCAATCAGCCCCAGCATTTT.

The chain employs TRBV5-1 and TRBJ1-2; D remains ambiguous. V was shortened by 4 bases and J by 4 bases, with 14 bases between the two germline ends. Germline loops: CDR1 SGHRS, CDR2 YFSETQ. The CDR3 sequence is 14 residues long. CDR3 sequence (DNA): TGCGCCAGCAGCGACTACAGCGAGGTCTATGGCTACACCTTC. Amino acid sequence: CASSDYSEVYGYTF.

The chain is built from TRBV24-1 and TRBJ2-2, with 8 bases that match TRBD1. CDR1 KGHDR and CDR2 SFDVKD come from the germline V gene. The J segment lost 1 base and the V segment lost 3 bases, leaving 18 bases of the junction unmatched. CDR3 length: 21 residues. The chain's CDR3 is CATSDAMFARKGQENTGELFF. DNA for the CDR3: TGTGCCACCAGTGATGCGATGTTCGCGAGAAAGGGACAGGAGAACACCGGGGAGCTGTTTTTT.

This chain connects TRBV7-2 to TRBJ2-5; 13 positions match TRBD2. CDR3 length equals 16 residues. Germline assignment: CDR1 SGHTA and CDR2 FQGNSA. Trimming cost V 4 bases and J 5 bases; bases outside gene matches: 7. Here the CDR3 reads CASSYRLAGGGETQYF. The CDR3 DNA follows: TGTGCCAGCAGCTACAGACTAGCGGGGGGCGGGGAGACCCAGTACTTC.

This clone was counted between two and nine times. The chain has TRBV6-5 and TRBJ2-2, with D perhaps matching TRBD2 (5 bases). From germline, CDR1 is MNHEY and CDR2 SVGAGI. Trimming took 7 bases from V and 7 from J, leaving 16 bases between them. CDR3 length: 14 amino acids. In DNA form, the CDR3 reads TGTGCCAGCAACAATCCCTTGAGGGACGGGGAGCTGTTTTTT. This codes for CASNNPLRDGELFF.

In DNA, the CDR3 is TGTGCCAGCAGCCTACGACAAGCGGGTCTTAGGAGTGAAGCTTTCTTT. Protein sequence: CASSLRQAGLRSEAFF. V usage is TRBV7-3 and J usage is TRBJ1-1; D unclear. Germline-derived CDR1 and CDR2 are SGHTA and FQGTGA. The CDR3 is made up of 16 amino acids. V lost 5 bases and J 7 bases, leaving 23 bases between the germline ends.

This clone was observed a single time. The chain is built from TRBV6-5 and TRBJ1-2, with D perhaps TRBD1 (5 bases). This CDR3 is 13 amino acids long. The V end was cut by 4 bases, the J end by 2 bases, with 8 bases between. Germline values: CDR1 MNHEY, CDR2 SVGAGI. CDR3 amino acids: CASSFDRNYGYTF. CDR3 nucleotide sequence: TGTGCCAGCAGTTTCGACAGAAACTATGGCTACACCTTC.

This chain links TRBV6-5 with TRBJ2-5; 9 nucleotides agree with TRBD2. In germline, CDR1 is MNHEY, CDR2 SVGAGI. The CDR3 loop spans 14 amino acids. V was clipped by 2 bases and J by 5 bases; unmatched bases: 3. In DNA form, the CDR3 reads TGTGCCAGCAGTTACGGAAGCGGGGGGGAGACCCAGTACTTC. This encodes CASSYGSGGETQYF.

The genes are TRBV4-1 and TRBJ2-7; the D gene is possibly TRBD1 (6 bases). The CDR3 contains 14 residues. Germline values: CDR1 MGHRA, CDR2 YSYEKL. Trimming took 1 base from V and 5 from J, leaving 12 bases between them. As DNA, the CDR3 is TGCGCCAGCAGCCAAGTCCAGGGGATGGACGAGCAGTACTTC. Translation: CASSQVQGMDEQYF.

This chain links TRBV21-1 with TRBJ1-4. TRBV21-1 is designated a pseudogene. There are 14 residues in the CDR3. The CDR3 nucleotides are TGTGCCAGAACACAGGGAGGGGGGAATGAAAAACTGTTTTTT. Its translation is CARTQGGGNEKLFF.

V is TRBV19 and J is TRBJ1-2; D perhaps matches TRBD1 (6 bases). Germline values: CDR1 LNHDA, CDR2 SQIVND (reference sequence). V lost 10 bases, J lost 0 bases, and 15 bases lay in between. The CDR3 has 14 residues. CDR3 coding DNA: TGTGCCACCCGGGACACATATACTAACTATGGCTACACCTTC. Its protein is CATRDTYTNYGYTF.

This rearrangement joins TRBV2 to TRBJ2-1, with TRBD1 identical over 10 bases. V shed 6 bases and J 0 bases; nucleotides not matched to a gene: 2. The CDR3 is 15 amino acids. The germline gives CDR1 SNHLY, CDR2 FYNNEI. The CDR3 region has the DNA TGTGCCAGCAGGGGGGACAGGGGCTCCTACAATGAGCAGTTCTTC. This sequence encodes CASRGDRGSYNEQFF.

This clone appeared a single time. This sequence joins TRBV15 and TRBJ2-1; tentative D call: TRBD1 (6 bases). Germline V gene sequence: CDR1 LNHNV, CDR2 YYDKDF (reference sequence). V was trimmed by 5 bases and J by 3 bases, leaving 11 bases between them. The CDR3 spans 14 residues. The CDR3 region has the DNA TGTGCCACCAGCTCCGGGACACACTACAATGAGCAGTTCTTC. Its protein is CATSSGTHYNEQFF.